The 27 T cell receptor beta chains given below trace back to one sample, sequenced in a study of human T cells and chemical hapten exposure. TCRdb itself ran the RACE reads through MiXCR, one entry per CDR3 protein. This sample has approximately 340,000 distinct CDR3 sequences, with about 7% found just once. Time point here: patch test 1, 2 weeks after DPC sensitization. Treatment specified: therapeutic diphenylcyclopropenone sensitization with weekly scalp DPC. The sample in question was whole blood, obtained in connection with sensitization to the hapten diphenylcyclopropenone (DPC). These receptors originate from a woman aged 18-29 years with alopecia areata. Some clones in this sample may be carry-over from other donors' samples.

This clonotype was detected ten times or more. The rearrangement joins TRBV3-1 to TRBJ2-7; 9 bases match TRBD1. The CDR3 extends over 13 amino acids. The J segment lost 1 base and the V segment lost 6 bases, leaving 1 base of the junction unmatched. CDR1 is LGHDT and CDR2 is YNNKEL in the germline V gene (reference sequence). The CDR3 sequence: CASSGTGSYEQYF. CDR3 DNA sequence: TGTGCCAGCAGTGGGACAGGGTCCTACGAGCAGTACTTC.

The V call is TRBV5-6, the J call TRBJ2-7; no definite D call. Trimming took off 5 bases at V and 3 bases at J, with 6 bases between the two ends. Germline loops: CDR1 SGHDT, CDR2 YYEEEE. The length of the CDR3 is 11 residues. Here the CDR3 DNA reads TGTGCCAGCAGGCGCCACTACGAGCAGTACTTC. Translating gives CASRRHYEQYF.

The rearrangement links TRBV4-2 to TRBJ1-4, with 8 positions matching TRBD1. Germline V gene lookup returns CDR1 LGHNA and CDR2 YNFKEQ. The CDR3 has 16 amino acids. V lost 3 bases, J lost 10 bases, and 13 bases stayed unmatched. The CDR3 sequence is CASSHLFDRGRGKLFF. For the CDR3, the DNA is TGTGCCAGCAGCCATCTTTTCGACAGGGGTAGGGGAAAACTGTTTTTT.

The genes are TRBV5-1 and TRBJ2-1; 9 positions match TRBD2. The CDR3 contains 15 residues. The germline CDR1 and CDR2 sequences are SGHRS and YFSETQ. After removal of 0 bases from V and 6 bases from J, the junction contained 4 bases not matched to a gene. CDR3 region: CASSLDAGGPNEQFF. For the CDR3, the DNA is TGCGCCAGCAGCTTGGATGCGGGGGGGCCCAATGAGCAGTTCTTC.

This clonotype was seen many times. The genes are TRBV10-3 and TRBJ2-7, with D perhaps given as TRBD1 or TRBD2 (5 bases each). V lost 4 bases and J 4 bases, leaving 17 bases between the germline ends. Germline V gives CDR1 ENHRY, CDR2 SYGVKD. This CDR3 has 15 amino acids. The DNA of the CDR3 is TGTGCCATCAGTGGATCCGCCGGGACCGGTTACGAGCAGTACTTC. Its translation is CAISGSAGTGYEQYF.

This rearrangement joins TRBV20-1 to TRBJ2-5; D gene unclear. CDR1 is DFQATT, CDR2 SNEGSKA, per germline (reference sequence). The CDR3 spans 14 residues. The germline V and J ends were trimmed by 0 bases and 4 bases, with 12 bases remaining between them. The CDR3 here is CSARDLPVLETQYF. The CDR3 region has the DNA TGCAGTGCTAGAGATTTACCGGTGTTAGAGACCCAGTACTTC.

The table lists this clonotype with many counts. The V gene is TRBV29-1, the J gene TRBJ2-1, with 7 bases identical to TRBD2. CDR1 SQVTM and CDR2 ANQGSEA come from the germline V gene. Germline trimming cut 3 bases from V and 6 bases from J; bases unmatched to any gene: 11. This CDR3 has 15 residues. The CDR3 DNA follows: TGCAGCGTTGAGATACACGCGGGGGTCAGCAATGAGCAGTTCTTC. Translation gives CSVEIHAGVSNEQFF.

Many counts were recorded for this clonotype. J is TRBJ2-5 and V is TRBV4-3; no definite D call. V was cut by 0 bases and J by 7 bases, with 15 bases left in between. The germline V gene has CDR1 LGHNA and CDR2 YSLEER. The CDR3 contains 15 residues. In DNA form, the CDR3 reads TGCGCCAGCAGCCAAGAATACGACGGCTCGAGGACCCAGTACTTC. Encoded protein: CASSQEYDGSRTQYF.

This chain joins TRBV5-1 and TRBJ1-3; D not resolved. Germline CDR1 SGHRS, CDR2 YFSETQ. Trimming stripped 3 bases from V and 1 base from J, with 11 bases between. The CDR3 consists of 15 residues. This CDR3 is CASSSPGTSGNTIYF. The CDR3 nucleotides are TGCGCCAGCAGCTCGCCAGGAACATCTGGAAACACCATATATTTT.

This clonotype occurred a few times. V usage is TRBV15 and J usage is TRBJ2-4; D ambiguous. CDR1 LNHNV and CDR2 YYDKDF come from the germline V gene (reference sequence). This CDR3 contains 12 residues. The V and J ends lost 0 bases and 10 bases respectively, with 7 bases between them. DNA for the CDR3: TGTGCCACCAGCAGAGATAGGACGATTCAGTACTTC. Its translation: CATSRDRTIQYF.

Concerning this clonotype: A read error is possible here, since a much larger clone lies one base away. V is TRBV20-1 and J is TRBJ2-1; D might be TRBD1 or TRBD2, each matching 5 bases. The CDR3 contains 13 residues. Germline loops: CDR1 DFQATT, CDR2 SNEGSKA (reference sequence). The V end lost 0 bases, the J end lost 9 bases, and 12 bases lay between the germline ends. This CDR3 is CSAREIIGTEQFF. In nucleotides, the CDR3 is TGCAGTGCTAGAGAAATAATAGGGACTGAGCAGTTCTTC.

V usage is TRBV29-1 and J usage is TRBJ2-3; 9 bases fit TRBD2. The CDR3 contains 15 residues. Germline-derived CDR1 and CDR2 are SQVTM and ANQGSEA. With 7 bases clipped from V and 3 bases from J, the junction kept 11 bases outside the gene matches. The DNA for the CDR3 is TGCAGCGGTGGTGAATGGCGGGGGGGAACAGATACGCAGTATTTT. Encoded protein: CSGGEWRGGTDTQYF.

The chain has TRBV12-3 or TRBV12-4 and TRBJ2-7; the match to TRBD1 covers 10 bases. J gave up 9 bases and V 4 bases, and 6 bases lay outside the gene matches. This CDR3 contains 13 residues. CDR3 sequence (DNA): TGTGCCAGCAGTTCGGACAGGGGGTTGGGGCAGTACTTC. Translated: CASSSDRGLGQYF.

The chain joins TRBV18 to TRBJ1-5; TRBD1 matches at 7 bases. This CDR3 is built from 18 residues. Trimming removed 3 bases from V and 0 bases from J; junction bases left unmatched: 11. Germline V gene sequence: CDR1 KGHSH, CDR2 LQKENI. The chain's CDR3 is CASSPSTGTVFSNQPQHF. The CDR3, as DNA: TGTGCCAGCTCACCGTCGACAGGGACGGTTTTTAGCAATCAGCCCCAGCATTTT.

In nucleotides, the CDR3 is TGCGCCAGCAGCTCCGCCCCTGTTTTTGCCGGGGGCGGCTATGGCTACACCTTC. Protein: CASSSAPVFAGGGYGYTF. The chain carries TRBV5-1 and TRBJ1-2; D may be TRBD1 (6 bases). From germline, CDR1 is SGHRS and CDR2 YFSETQ. V was trimmed by 3 bases and J by 4 bases, leaving 25 bases between them. The CDR3 sequence is 18 residues long.

This clonotype was observed a handful of times. This chain connects TRBV4-1 to TRBJ1-1; D ambiguous. Per germline, CDR1 MGHRA and CDR2 YSYEKL. This CDR3 has 14 residues. V was pared by 0 bases and J by 0 bases, with 5 bases between. The chain's CDR3 is CASSQDYLNTEAFF. CDR3 nucleotides: TGCGCCAGCAGCCAAGATTATTTGAACACTGAAGCTTTCTTT.

This clonotype was counted many times. V is TRBV7-8 and J is TRBJ1-5; D is unresolved. This CDR3 comprises 12 residues. Trimming stripped 2 bases from V and 7 bases from J, with 6 bases between. In germline, CDR1 is SGHVS, CDR2 FQNEAQ. Here the CDR3 DNA reads TGTGCCAGCAGCTTACCCGGGCAGCCCCAGCATTTT. Translated: CASSLPGQPQHF. Full variable domain (remainder filled in from reference TRBV7-8 and TRBJ1-5): GAGVSQSPRYKVAKRGQDVALRCDPISGHVSLFWYQQALGQGPEFLTYFQNEAQLDKSGLPSDRFFAERPEGSVSTLKIQRTQQEDSAVYLCASSLPGQPQHFGDGTRLSIL.

This clonotype was recorded many times. The chain recombines TRBV5-6 with TRBJ2-7, with D unresolved. V was shortened by 1 base and J by 7 bases, with 3 bases between the two germline ends. The CDR3 consists of 10 residues. The germline CDR1 and CDR2 sequences are SGHDT and YYEEEE. The CDR3 DNA sequence: TGTGCCAGCAGCTTGAGGGAGCAGTACTTC. It is translated as CASSLREQYF.

There are many counts of this clonotype. The V call is TRBV13, the J call TRBJ2-7; 9 bases map to TRBD2. The CDR3 has 14 residues. With 4 bases clipped from V and 3 bases from J, the junction kept 4 bases outside the gene matches. Germline values: CDR1 PRHDT, CDR2 FYEKMQ (reference sequence). CDR3 region: CASSSQRGVYEQYF. For the CDR3, the DNA is TGTGCCAGCAGCTCCCAGCGGGGGGTCTACGAGCAGTACTTC.

This clonotype has at least ten counts. The chain combines TRBV11-2 with TRBJ2-5; D remains unclear. Deletions cut 0 bases from V and 5 bases from J, with 10 bases between. The CDR3 runs to 14 residues. Germline loops: CDR1 SGHAT, CDR2 FQNNGV. The CDR3 sequence is CASSLDVGRETQYF. DNA of the CDR3: TGTGCCAGCAGCTTAGACGTGGGCCGGGAGACCCAGTACTTC.

There are many counts of this clonotype. The genes are TRBV6-2 or TRBV6-3 and TRBJ2-7; no reliable D call. The V gene lost 4 bases and the J gene lost 0 bases, with 16 bases spanning the gap. The germline V gene has CDR1 MNHEY and CDR2 SVGEGT. The CDR3 consists of 16 residues. CDR3 amino acids: CASSSYGTASSYEQYF. CDR3 sequence (DNA): TGTGCCAGCAGTTCATATGGAACAGCCAGCTCCTACGAGCAGTACTTC.

This clonotype came up a few times. This chain connects TRBV6-2 or TRBV6-3 to TRBJ2-2, with 10 bases matching TRBD1. CDR1 MNHEY and CDR2 SVGEGT come from the germline V gene. The J segment lost 5 bases and the V segment lost 7 bases, leaving 7 bases of the junction unmatched. This CDR3 spans 15 amino acids. Here the CDR3 reads CASNLGTGETGELFF. CDR3 nucleotides: TGTGCCAGCAACTTGGGGACAGGGGAGACCGGGGAGCTGTTTTTT.

This clonotype was counted only a few times. The chain's CDR3 is CASSWDRVRYNEQFF. As DNA, the CDR3 is TGTGCCAGCAGCTGGGACAGGGTTCGGTACAATGAGCAGTTCTTC. The chain is built from TRBV5-6 and TRBJ2-1, with 9 bases aligning to TRBD1. Per the germline V gene, CDR1 is SGHDT and CDR2 is YYEEEE. The CDR3 extends over 15 amino acids. V was clipped by 3 bases and J by 4 bases; unmatched bases: 5.

This clonotype was detected many times. The chain has TRBV6-2 or TRBV6-3 and TRBJ1-5, with D possibly being TRBD1 (5 bases). V was clipped by 5 bases and J by 4 bases, with 9 bases between them. This CDR3 has 13 residues. Per the germline V gene, CDR1 is MNHEY and CDR2 is SVGEGT. The CDR3 nucleotides are TGTGCCAGCAGTAGACAGATAAATCAGCCCCAGCATTTT. As protein: CASSRQINQPQHF.

The J gene is TRBJ1-3, the V gene TRBV5-4; D uncertain. This CDR3 is built from 14 residues. V dropped 3 bases and J dropped 1 base, with 8 bases sitting between them. The germline CDR1 and CDR2 sequences are SGHNT and YYREEE (reference sequence). The CDR3 here is CASSSAESGNTIYF. DNA of the CDR3: TGTGCCAGCAGCTCCGCGGAATCTGGAAACACCATATATTTT.

This clonotype showed up many times. The chain has TRBV11-2 and TRBJ2-7; D is ambiguous. In germline, CDR1 is SGHAT, CDR2 FQNNGV. The CDR3 spans 15 residues. Trimming removed 5 bases from V and 0 bases from J, with 14 bases in between. CDR3 nucleotides: TGTGCCAGCAGCCTAAGGGCGGTCCGCTCCTACGAGCAGTACTTC. This codes for CASSLRAVRSYEQYF.

The chain links TRBV18 to TRBJ1-1, with D possibly matching TRBD1 (6 bases). The germline gives CDR1 KGHSH, CDR2 LQKENI. V was shortened by 4 bases and J by 2 bases, with 11 bases between the two germline ends. There are 14 residues in the CDR3. The CDR3 nucleotides are TGTGCCAGCTCACGATACAGGGAAAACACTGAAGCTTTCTTT. This encodes CASSRYRENTEAFF. Combining the CDR3 with reference TRBV18 and TRBJ1-1 gives the whole variable domain NAGVMQNPRHLVRRRGQEARLRCSPMKGHSHVYWYRQLPEEGLKFMVYLQKENIIDESGMPKERFSAEFPKEGPSILRIQQVVRGDSAAYFCASSRYRENTEAFFGQGTRLTVV.